One sample yielded the 3 T cell receptor beta chains listed below, sequenced in a study of cytomegalovirus exposure and HLA in healthy donors. Sequencing used immunoSEQ multiplex PCR; TCRdb keeps in-frame clones, though not all of them. The sample lists approximately 260,000 clones; more than 75% were seen once. Material for sequencing was PBMCs. These receptors originate from a woman aged 25 to 39 in good health and CMV-seropositive.

The V call is TRBV19, the J call TRBJ2-3; 9 bases are a match to TRBD1. Germline V gene lookup returns CDR1 LNHDA and CDR2 SQIVND (reference sequence). V shed 8 bases, J shed 6 bases, and the junction held 9 bases outside the gene matches. The CDR3 is 14 residues long. The CDR3 coding sequence is TGTGCCAGTGAGGACAGGGGTATTAAGGATACGCAGTATTTT. Encoded protein: CASEDRGIKDTQYF.

The chain is built from TRBV10-3 and TRBJ1-1; D call uncertain. Germline assignment: CDR1 ENHRY and CDR2 SYGVKD. The V gene lost 4 bases and the J gene lost 2 bases, with 8 bases spanning the gap. The CDR3 consists of 13 residues. CDR3 region: CAISVSKNTEAFF. Here the CDR3 DNA reads TGTGCCATCAGTGTTAGTAAAAACACTGAAGCTTTCTTT.

This clone occurred a few times. The chain couples TRBV6-5 to TRBJ2-1; 9 bases map to TRBD1. Germline values: CDR1 MNHEY, CDR2 SVGAGI. J lost 5 bases, V lost 2 bases, and 4 bases had no gene match. The CDR3 sequence is 15 residues long. The CDR3, as DNA: TGTGCCAGCAGTTACCCCGGGACAGGGAACAATGAGCAGTTCTTC. Amino acid sequence: CASSYPGTGNNEQFF.